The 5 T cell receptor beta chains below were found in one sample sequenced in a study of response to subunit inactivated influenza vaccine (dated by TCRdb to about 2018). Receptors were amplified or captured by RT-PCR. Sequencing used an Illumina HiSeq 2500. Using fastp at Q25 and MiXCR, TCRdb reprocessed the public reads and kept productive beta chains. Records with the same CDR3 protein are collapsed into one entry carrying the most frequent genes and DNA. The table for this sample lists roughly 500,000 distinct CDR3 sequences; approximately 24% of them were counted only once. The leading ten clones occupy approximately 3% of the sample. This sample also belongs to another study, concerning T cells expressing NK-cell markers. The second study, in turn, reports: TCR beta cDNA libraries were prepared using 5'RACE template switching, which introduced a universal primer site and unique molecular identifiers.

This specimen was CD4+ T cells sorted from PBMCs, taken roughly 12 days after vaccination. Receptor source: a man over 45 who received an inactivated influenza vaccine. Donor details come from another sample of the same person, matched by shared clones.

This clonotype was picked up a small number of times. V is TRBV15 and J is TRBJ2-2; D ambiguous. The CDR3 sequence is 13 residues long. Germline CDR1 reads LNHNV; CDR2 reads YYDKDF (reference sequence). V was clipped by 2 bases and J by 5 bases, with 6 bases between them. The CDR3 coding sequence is TGTGCCACCAGCAGAACACCGACCGGGGAGCTGTTTTTT. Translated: CATSRTPTGELFF.

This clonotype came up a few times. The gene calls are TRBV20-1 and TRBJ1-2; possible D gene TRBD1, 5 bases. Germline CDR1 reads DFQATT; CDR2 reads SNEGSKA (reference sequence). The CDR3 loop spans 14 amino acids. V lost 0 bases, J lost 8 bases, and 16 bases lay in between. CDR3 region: CSARDPGTPEGYTF. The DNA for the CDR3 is TGCAGTGCTAGAGATCCCGGGACTCCCGAGGGCTACACCTTC.

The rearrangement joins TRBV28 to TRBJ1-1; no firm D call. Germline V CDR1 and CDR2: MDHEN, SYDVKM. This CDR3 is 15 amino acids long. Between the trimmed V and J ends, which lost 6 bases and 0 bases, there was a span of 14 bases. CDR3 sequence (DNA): TGTGCCAGCAGCCTCGGGTTACCCATGAACACTGAAGCTTTCTTT. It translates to CASSLGLPMNTEAFF.

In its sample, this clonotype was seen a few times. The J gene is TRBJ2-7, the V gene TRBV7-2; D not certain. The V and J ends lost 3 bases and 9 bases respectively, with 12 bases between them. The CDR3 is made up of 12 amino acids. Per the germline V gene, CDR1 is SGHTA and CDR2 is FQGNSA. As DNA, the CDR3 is TGTGCCAGCAGCTTGGACCAATCGAGGCAGTACTTC. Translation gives CASSLDQSRQYF.

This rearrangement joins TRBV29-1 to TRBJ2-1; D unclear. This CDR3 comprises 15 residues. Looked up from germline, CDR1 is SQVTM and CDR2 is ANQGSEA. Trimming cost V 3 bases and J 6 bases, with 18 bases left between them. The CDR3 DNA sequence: TGCAGCGTTGAGGATACGTTCGGATCGGGCAATGAGCAGTTCTTC. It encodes CSVEDTFGSGNEQFF.